This entry describes one TCR beta chain. Germline-derived CDR1 and CDR2 are SGHRS and YFSETQ. Trimming took off 5 bases at V and 8 bases at J, with 20 bases between the two ends. The CDR3 has 15 amino acids. This specimen belongs to a study of shared clonotypes between healthy human individuals. Sequenced by immunoSEQ multiplex PCR; TCRdb stores in-frame clones only, minus some. The sample lists approximately 1.5 million clones, approximately 98.5% occurring once. The origin of this receptor is a man aged 25 to 40 in good health. Sequenced sample: naive CD4+ T cells sorted from blood. Documented subset: CD45RA+ positively selected. J is TRBJ2-1 and V is TRBV5-1, with unresolved D. The CDR3 coding sequence is TGCGCCAGCAGGAAACTAAGTCCCCGAAGCGATGAGCAGTTCTTC. It encodes CASRKLSPRSDEQFF.